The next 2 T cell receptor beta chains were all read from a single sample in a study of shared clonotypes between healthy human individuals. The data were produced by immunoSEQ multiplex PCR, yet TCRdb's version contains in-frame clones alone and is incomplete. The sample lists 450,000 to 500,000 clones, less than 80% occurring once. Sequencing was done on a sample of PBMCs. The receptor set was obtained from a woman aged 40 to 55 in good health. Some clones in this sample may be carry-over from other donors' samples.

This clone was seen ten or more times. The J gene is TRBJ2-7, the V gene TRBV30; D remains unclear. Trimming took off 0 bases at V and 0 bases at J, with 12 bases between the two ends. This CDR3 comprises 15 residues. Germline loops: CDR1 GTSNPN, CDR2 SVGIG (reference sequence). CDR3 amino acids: CAWSVLRKSSYEQYF. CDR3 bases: TGTGCCTGGAGTGTACTCCGGAAAAGCTCCTACGAGCAGTACTTC.

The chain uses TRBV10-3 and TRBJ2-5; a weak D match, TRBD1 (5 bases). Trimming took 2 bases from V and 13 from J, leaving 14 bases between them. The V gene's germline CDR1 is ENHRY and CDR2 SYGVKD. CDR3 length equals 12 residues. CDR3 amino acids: CAISEDPGKGYF. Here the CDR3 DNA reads TGTGCCATCAGTGAGGACCCAGGGAAGGGGTACTTC.